This TCR beta chain was sequenced in a study of blood T cell repertoires in COVID-19. Study at large: Donors in the United States, Italy and Spain gave samples during acute or convalescent COVID-19.

This clone was seen more than once but under ten times. Methods used by the authors: Estimates of nucleated cell counts were drawn from the amplification of reference gene primers. TCRdb's table, derived via immunoSEQ multiplex PCR, lists solely in-frame clones and lacks some. V and J calls plus clone size are reproduced from that table; the DNA served to infer D and trimming. The data hold approximately 250,000 clones, with approximately 80% observed a single time. Trimming cost V 1 base and J 0 bases, with 14 bases left between them. The CDR3 has 17 residues. In germline, CDR1 is SGHDN, CDR2 FVKESK.

V usage is TRBV14 and J usage is TRBJ2-3; D may be TRBD2 (6 bases). The source is a woman aged 60-70 years with active or convalescent COVID-19. The sample taken for sequencing was peripheral blood. This CDR3 reads CASSQGKAAGSTDTQYF. In DNA, the CDR3 is TGTGCCAGCAGCCAAGGAAAGGCAGCGGGTAGCACAGATACGCAGTATTTT.